This T cell receptor (beta chain) was identified in a study of T cell responses to AZD1222 COVID-19 vaccine. The CDR3 covers 11 residues. V was cut by 2 bases and J by 5 bases, with 1 base left in between. Germline V gene data show CDR1 as MNHNS and CDR2 as SASEGT. This table comes from immunoSEQ multiplex PCR, and its TCRdb copy is limited to in-frame clones, with some not included. The sample yields some 120,000 clones, roughly 84% seen once. The TCR sequence derives from an adult who received the AZD1222 COVID-19 vaccine. The V call is TRBV6-1, the J call TRBJ1-5, with D uncertain. The sample in question was peripheral blood, obtained 28 days after the second AZD1222 dose. Written as DNA, the CDR3 is TGTGCCAGCAGTGAACATCAGCCCCAGCATTTT. Residues: CASSEHQPQHF.